The T cell receptor beta chain under discussion was sequenced for a study of human CD8 memory T cell subsets. A word on this clonotype: Antigen: not known.

The study used negative magnetic separation to enrich total CD8+ T cells. UMI-labeled 5' RACE was the method by which TCR beta libraries were made. Following a re-call of the 5' RACE reads, TCRdb has one entry per CDR3 protein and lacks DNA. The table gives around 11,000 distinct CDR3 sequences; the top ten clones make up about 8.7% of it. The CDR3 contains 15 residues. From germline, CDR1 is SEHNR and CDR2 FQNEAQ (reference sequence). Study-wide findings and caveats: No chain other than the T cell receptor beta chain was sequenced. The authors found that stem-like memory and precursor exhausted T cell repertoires overlapped minimally.

This chain connects TRBV7-9 to TRBJ2-7; no DNA is available, so the TRBD2 call from TCRdb remains unchecked. Sample: CD8+ T cells from PBMCs. The origin of this receptor is a human donor in good health. CDR3 in amino acids: CASRPASGSSDEQYF.